This is a list of T cell receptor beta chains from one sample in a study of T cells after yellow fever vaccination. Each CDR3 protein is one row after TCRdb ran MiXCR on the 5' RACE reads. Of hundreds of thousands of distinct CDR3 sequences in the sample, approximately 12% were seen once. Sequences were derived from CD4+ T cells sorted from PBMCs, sampled 15 days after the yellow fever booster vaccination. The receptors stem from a man younger than 30 who received the YFV17D yellow fever vaccine. The CDR3 runs from the conserved cysteine through the conserved F or W. A D gene is named only where the DNA matches it firmly. The size field is filled for only some rows; it gives once, few, many or a size class.

D	V	size	J	CDR3	DNA
.	TRBV7-2	.	TRBJ2-5	CASSFQQGAQYF	TGTGCCAGCAGCTTCCAACAGGGCGCCCAGTACTTC
TRBD1	TRBV5-1	few	TRBJ2-4	CASSRQPGQGGVQYF	TGCGCCAGCAGCCGACAGCCGGGACAGGGGGGGGTCCAGTACTTC
.	TRBV20-1	few	TRBJ1-1	CSARPQLNTEAFF	TGCAGTGCCCGACCACAACTGAACACTGAAGCTTTCTTT
.	TRBV9	.	TRBJ2-5	CASSVVGGETQYF	TGTGCCAGCAGCGTGGTGGGGGGAGAGACCCAGTACTTC
.	TRBV28	few	TRBJ1-5	CASSFSIQPQHF	TGTGCCAGCAGTTTTTCAATTCAGCCCCAGCATTTT
TRBD1	TRBV15	few	TRBJ2-1	CATSRDLQTGDSSNEQFF	TGTGCCACCAGCAGAGATCTCCAGACAGGGGATAGTTCGAATGAGCAGTTCTTC
.	TRBV6-1	few	TRBJ2-1	CASSEGPYNEQFF	TGTGCCAGCAGTGAGGGACCCTACAATGAGCAGTTCTTC
.	TRBV19	.	TRBJ1-2	CASKQAGTLSGGYTF	TGTGCCAGTAAGCAGGCAGGGACCCTCTCCGGTGGCTACACCTTC
.	TRBV3-1	.	TRBJ2-4	CASSQLIAKNIQYF	TGTGCCAGCAGCCAACTCATCGCCAAAAACATTCAGTACTTC
TRBD1	TRBV20-1	.	TRBJ1-1	CSARDGDRGPLAFF	TGCAGTGCTAGAGATGGTGACAGGGGCCCTTTGGCTTTCTTT
.	TRBV20-1	.	TRBJ2-7	CSAVARDYPYEQYF	TGCAGTGCTGTAGCGAGGGATTACCCCTACGAGCAGTACTTC
TRBD1	TRBV20-1	.	TRBJ1-2	CSESQTGEDGYTF	TGCAGTGAGAGCCAGACAGGGGAGGATGGCTACACCTTC
.	TRBV2	few	TRBJ2-5	CASSDGLRETQYF	TGTGCCAGCAGTGATGGTTTACGAGAGACCCAGTACTTC
TRBD2	TRBV5-4	.	TRBJ2-3	CASSLSSGATGDTQYF	TGTGCCAGCAGCTTGAGTAGCGGGGCGACGGGAGATACGCAGTATTTT
TRBD1	TRBV20-1	.	TRBJ2-5	CSAGTGDETQYF	TGCAGTGCCGGGACAGGGGACGAGACCCAGTACTTC
.	TRBV9	.	TRBJ2-2	CASSVTGGDANTGELFF	TGTGCCAGCAGCGTAACGGGCGGGGACGCGAACACCGGGGAGCTGTTTTTT
TRBD1	TRBV20-1	few	TRBJ1-1	CSATRQGYTEAFF	TGCAGTGCTACCAGACAGGGCTACACTGAAGCTTTCTTT
.	TRBV14	.	TRBJ1-2	CASSQDRGPRSGYTF	TGTGCCAGCAGCCAAGACAGGGGCCCAAGAAGTGGCTACACCTTC
.	TRBV7-3	few	TRBJ2-1	CATGFAGSNEQFF	TGTGCCACAGGATTCGCGGGGTCCAATGAGCAGTTCTTC
.	TRBV7-9	few	TRBJ1-2	CASSPFVLGGYTF	TGTGCCAGCAGCCCCTTCGTCCTGGGCGGCTACACCTTC
.	TRBV3-1	.	TRBJ2-5	CASSQLGASEWETQYF	TGTGCCAGCAGCCAATTGGGGGCTAGCGAATGGGAGACCCAGTACTTC
TRBD1	TRBV5-1	.	TRBJ2-7	CASSSRTGGEQYF	TGCGCCAGCAGCTCCAGGACAGGGGGCGAGCAGTACTTC
.	TRBV15	few	TRBJ1-2	CATSRDRQDGYTF	TGTGCCACCAGCAGAGATCGGCAGGATGGCTACACCTTC
.	TRBV7-2	.	TRBJ1-6	CASSLGRLLSYNSPLHF	TGTGCCAGCAGCTTGGGCCGCTTGCTCTCCTATAATTCACCCCTCCACTTT
TRBD1	TRBV7-2	few	TRBJ2-1	CASSPGTGFRQFF	TGTGCCAGCAGCCCTGGGACAGGGTTTCGTCAGTTCTTC
.	TRBV12-3/TRBV12-4	.	TRBJ1-1	CASSFDSTYTEAFF	TGTGCCAGCAGTTTTGATTCTACTTACACTGAAGCTTTCTTT
TRBD2	TRBV20-1	many	TRBJ2-4	CSATSGGARNIQYF	TGCAGTGCTACTAGCGGGGGGGCCCGGAACATTCAGTACTTC
TRBD1	TRBV20-1	.	TRBJ1-4	CSARAGQGAEKLFF	TGCAGTGCTCGCGCGGGACAGGGGGCCGAAAAACTGTTTTTT